This record looks at one TCR beta chain sequence and its context. Antigen unknown. CDR3 length: 11 residues. V was clipped by 6 bases and J by 6 bases, with 10 bases between them. The germline gives CDR1 DFQATT, CDR2 SNEGSKA (reference sequence). These data belong to a study of T cells in localized non-small cell lung cancer. General study points: Analysis by sequencing included only one tumor region, so heterogeneity remains possible. Longer overall survival was seen with higher T cell density measured in blood.

Assay: immunoSEQ multiplex PCR; the TCRdb copy retains only in-frame clones and omits some. This table has fewer than 75,000 clones, about 88% appearing once. This chain joins TRBV20-1 and TRBJ2-3; D is perhaps TRBD1 or TRBD2 (6 bases each). Sequences were derived from peripheral blood, sampled before any cancer treatment. This receptor was obtained from a female donor of 60 years or more with stage I lung adenocarcinoma. CDR3 in amino acids: CSAGGWDTQYF. The CDR3 nucleotides read TGCAGTGCCGGGGGCTGGGATACGCAGTATTTT.